The entry that follows covers one T cell receptor beta chain sequence. No antigen is known for it. Around 90 million PBMCs per unsorted sample were used for genomic DNA. Several immunoSEQ 96-well plates shared each subset's DNA, each plate a replicate. Unsorted PBMC replicate PCRs drew on about 290 ng DNA, representing some 28,000 T cell genomes. This table comes from immunoSEQ multiplex PCR, and its TCRdb copy is limited to in-frame clones, with some not included. Among around 450,000 clones listed, about four fifths were seen once. These data belong to a study of shared clonotypes between healthy human individuals. Whole-study results and caveats: Genetic and exposure-history diversity was limited by the few donors.

The V gene's germline CDR1 is MNHNY and CDR2 SVGAGI (reference sequence). This CDR3 is built from 15 residues. With 6 bases clipped from V and 6 bases from J, the junction kept 14 bases outside the gene matches. Sequencing input: PBMCs. The receptor comes from a woman aged 35 to 49 in good health. Some clones in this sample may be carry-over from other donors' samples. The rearrangement joins TRBV6-6 to TRBJ2-7; 7 bases are a match to TRBD1. The CDR3 sequence: CASSLGGAIWGEQYF. In nucleotides, the CDR3 is TGTGCCAGCAGCCTAGGGGGCGCAATATGGGGCGAGCAGTACTTC.